This T cell receptor (beta chain) derives from a study of cytomegalovirus exposure and HLA in healthy donors. This CDR3 has 12 residues. With 3 bases removed from V and 9 bases from J, the gap between germline ends came to 9 bases. CDR1 and CDR2 (germline): SQVTM, ANQGSEA. Concerning this clone itself: Its antigen is not known.

60 Vbeta and 13 Jbeta primers were used in PCR. Sequencing used immunoSEQ multiplex PCR; TCRdb keeps in-frame clones, though not all of them. The sample comprises 200,000 to 300,000 clones, about four fifths of which are singletons, and more than 5% rests with the top ten. Study-level points and caveats: Productive status was seen about 87% or about 30% of the time for most TCR beta V segments in an earlier analysis. In a later analysis, an Asian-associated ancestry cluster reportedly showed fewer N-insertions than the roughly 650-donor mean. With later analysis, a missense DCLRE1C variant became linked to TCR beta V- and J-gene trimming.

Sequencing was performed on PBMCs. V is TRBV29-1 and J is TRBJ2-6, with D perhaps matching TRBD1 (5 bases). The origin of this receptor is a woman between 40 and 55 years old in good health and CMV-seropositive. The CDR3 reads CSVDTGYNVLTF. In DNA form, the CDR3 reads TGCAGCGTTGACACAGGTTACAACGTCCTGACTTTC.